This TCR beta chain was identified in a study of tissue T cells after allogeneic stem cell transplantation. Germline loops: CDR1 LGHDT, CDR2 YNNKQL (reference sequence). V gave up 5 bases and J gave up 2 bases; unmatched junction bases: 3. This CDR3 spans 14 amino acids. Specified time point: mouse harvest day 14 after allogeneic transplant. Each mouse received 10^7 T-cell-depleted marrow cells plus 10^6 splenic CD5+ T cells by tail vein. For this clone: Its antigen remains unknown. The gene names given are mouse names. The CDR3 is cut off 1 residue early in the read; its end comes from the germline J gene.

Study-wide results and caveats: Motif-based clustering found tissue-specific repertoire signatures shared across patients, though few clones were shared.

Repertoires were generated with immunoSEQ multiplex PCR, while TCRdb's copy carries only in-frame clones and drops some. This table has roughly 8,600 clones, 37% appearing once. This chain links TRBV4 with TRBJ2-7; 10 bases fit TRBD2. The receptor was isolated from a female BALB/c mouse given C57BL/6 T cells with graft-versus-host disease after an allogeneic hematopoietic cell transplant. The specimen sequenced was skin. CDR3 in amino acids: CASSHWGGAYEQYF. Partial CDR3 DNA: TGTGCCAGCAGCCACTGGGGGGGGGCCTATGAACAGTAC.